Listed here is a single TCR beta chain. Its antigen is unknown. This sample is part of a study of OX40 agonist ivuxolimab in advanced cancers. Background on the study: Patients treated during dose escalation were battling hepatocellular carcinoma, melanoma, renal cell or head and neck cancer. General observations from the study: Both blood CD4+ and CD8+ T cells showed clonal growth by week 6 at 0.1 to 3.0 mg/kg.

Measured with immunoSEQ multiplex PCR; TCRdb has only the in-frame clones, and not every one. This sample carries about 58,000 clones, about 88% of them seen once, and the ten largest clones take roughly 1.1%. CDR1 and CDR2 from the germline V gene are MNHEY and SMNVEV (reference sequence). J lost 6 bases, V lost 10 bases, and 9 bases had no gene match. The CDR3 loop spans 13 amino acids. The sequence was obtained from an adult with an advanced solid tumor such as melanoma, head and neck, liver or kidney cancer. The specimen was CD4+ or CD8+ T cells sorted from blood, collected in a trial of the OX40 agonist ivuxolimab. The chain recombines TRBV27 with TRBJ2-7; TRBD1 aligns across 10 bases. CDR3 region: CATAGTGVLEQYF. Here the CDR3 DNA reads TGTGCCACCGCCGGGACAGGGGTCCTCGAGCAGTACTTC.